This entry lists 14 T cell receptor beta chains sequenced from one sample in a study of blood T cell repertoires in COVID-19. Sequencing used immunoSEQ multiplex PCR; TCRdb keeps in-frame clones, though not all of them. The data show approximately 250,000 clones, roughly 88% seen once. The sample comprised PBMCs or T cells enriched from blood (not recorded which). The receptors were sampled from a woman between 35 and 50 years old with acute COVID-19.

V usage is TRBV24-1 and J usage is TRBJ2-1; D unresolved. Looked up from germline, CDR1 is KGHDR and CDR2 is SFDVKD. Trimming pared 3 bases from V and 8 bases from J, leaving 7 bases between. The CDR3 is 12 amino acids. This CDR3 reads CATSDGLHEQFF. For the CDR3, the DNA is TGTGCCACCAGTGATGGGCTGCATGAGCAGTTCTTC.

The J gene is TRBJ1-1, the V gene TRBV29-1; maybe TRBD1 (6 bases). V lost 6 bases and J lost 6, with 11 bases in between. This CDR3 is 11 amino acids long. Looked up from germline, CDR1 is SQVTM and CDR2 is ANQGSEA. The CDR3 loop is CSVTRQAEAFF. CDR3 coding DNA: TGCAGCGTGACGCGACAGGCTGAAGCTTTCTTT.

This sequence joins TRBV11-2 and TRBJ2-1; TRBD1 matches at 8 bases. The V segment lost 5 bases and the J segment 9 bases; nucleotides outside the gene matches: 12. Germline loops: CDR1 SGHAT, CDR2 FQNNGV. The CDR3 covers 15 residues. CDR3: CASSRAQDRESEQFF. CDR3 sequence (DNA): TGTGCCAGCAGCCGAGCACAGGACAGGGAGAGTGAGCAGTTCTTC.

The sample holds one count of this clone. V is TRBV12-3 or TRBV12-4 and J is TRBJ1-1; the D gene is possibly TRBD1 (5 bases). The V end was cut by 5 bases, the J end by 3 bases, with 10 bases between. This CDR3 contains 13 residues. CDR3 sequence (DNA): TGTGCCAGCAGTGTCGGGGGGTACACTGAAGCTTTCTTT. Translated: CASSVGGYTEAFF.

The chain couples TRBV20-1 to TRBJ1-2; 8 positions match TRBD1. From germline, CDR1 is DFQATT and CDR2 SNEGSKA (reference sequence). Germline trimming cut 3 bases from V and 7 bases from J; bases unmatched to any gene: 10. The CDR3 length is 14 residues. CDR3 DNA: TGCAGTGCTAGTAAACTCAGGGGGCTCGGTGGCTACACCTTC. As protein: CSASKLRGLGGYTF.

The count of this clone is one. The chain carries TRBV10-3 and TRBJ2-1; no reliable D call. This CDR3 has 16 residues. The ends were cut back, 0 bases at V and 6 bases at J, with 15 bases in the middle. The V gene's germline CDR1 is ENHRY and CDR2 SYGVKD. Written as DNA, the CDR3 is TGTGCCATCAGTGAGTCGTTTTCCGCTAGGTTCAATGAGCAGTTCTTC. This sequence encodes CAISESFSARFNEQFF.

The chain links TRBV6-5 to TRBJ2-5; D ambiguous. Germline CDR1 reads MNHEY; CDR2 reads SVGAGI. The CDR3 consists of 11 residues. V gave up 8 bases and J gave up 4 bases, with 8 bases separating them. Here the CDR3 reads CASAVVETQYF. The CDR3 DNA reads TGTGCCAGCGCCGTAGTAGAGACCCAGTACTTC.

V usage is TRBV19 and J usage is TRBJ2-1; 9 nucleotides agree with TRBD2. CDR1 is LNHDA and CDR2 is SQIVND in the germline V gene (reference sequence). CDR3 length: 15 residues. V trimming: 4 bases; J trimming: 1 base; junction bases outside the gene matches: 2. CDR3 nucleotide sequence: TGTGCCAGTAGTAAGCTAGCGGGATCCTACAATGAGCAGTTCTTC. Its translation is CASSKLAGSYNEQFF.

This chain connects TRBV28 to TRBJ2-1, with 7 bases identical to TRBD1. V gave up 6 bases and J gave up 0 bases; unmatched junction bases: 5. CDR1 is MDHEN, CDR2 SYDVKM, per germline. CDR3 size: 15 residues. Here the CDR3 reads CASRSGTVSYNEQFF. The CDR3, as DNA: TGTGCCAGCAGGTCCGGGACAGTCTCCTACAATGAGCAGTTCTTC.

The rearrangement links TRBV19 to TRBJ2-7; maybe TRBD2 (6 bases). V was clipped by 1 base and J by 1 base, with 11 bases between them. CDR3 length: 15 residues. Germline CDR1 and CDR2: LNHDA and SQIVND (reference sequence). This CDR3 reads CASSIASGSSYEQYF. The CDR3 DNA sequence: TGTGCCAGTAGTATAGCCAGCGGGTCTTCCTACGAGCAGTACTTC.

CDR3 sequence (DNA): TGTGCCATCAGTGAATTACTAGGAACCGAGCAGTACGTC. As protein: CAISELLGTEQYV. The V and J genes are TRBV10-3 and TRBJ2-7; perhaps TRBD2 as D (5 bases). This CDR3 contains 13 residues. Trimming stripped 3 bases from V and 6 bases from J, with 12 bases between. Germline-derived CDR1 and CDR2 are ENHRY and SYGVKD.

This chain connects TRBV2 to TRBJ1-5, with a possible D match to TRBD1 (6 bases). The CDR3 consists of 15 residues. The germline V gene encodes CDR1 SNHLY and CDR2 FYNNEI. With 5 bases removed from V and 6 bases from J, the gap between germline ends came to 17 bases. The CDR3 sequence is CASSSWGLRGQPQHF. For the CDR3, the DNA is TGTGCCAGCAGTAGTTGGGGGCTGAGGGGTCAGCCCCAGCATTTT.

The rearrangement uses TRBV4-3 and TRBJ1-3; perhaps TRBD1 as D (6 bases). The germline gives CDR1 LGHNA, CDR2 YSLEER. V shed 4 bases and J shed 8 bases, with 15 bases lying between them. The CDR3 is 14 amino acids. The CDR3 DNA reads as TGCGCCAGCAGCCTCAAGACAGGCGGCGACACCATATATTTT. It encodes CASSLKTGGDTIYF.

This clone was counted once. The gene calls are TRBV5-1 and TRBJ1-6; a possible D gene is TRBD1 (6 bases). Germline CDR1 and CDR2: SGHRS and YFSETQ. The CDR3 is 16 residues long. Trimming cost V 0 bases and J 10 bases, with 17 bases left between them. CDR3 DNA sequence: TGCGCCAGCAGCTTGGTCTTTCAGGGGTTGGGATCACCCCTCCACTTT. Amino acids: CASSLVFQGLGSPLHF.